The 29 T cell receptor beta chains given below trace back to one sample, sequenced in a study of persistence of HIV-infected CD4 T cells. No antigen has been identified for these receptors. The immunoSEQ assay was version 4, run in survey mode. The table came from immunoSEQ multiplex PCR; TCRdb's copy has only in-frame clones and leaves some out. Of more than 10,000 clones in the sample, 65% to 75% were seen once. Stimulation used 10 ug/mL lysate from CMV-infected fibroblasts. CD4+ T cells upregulating both CD40 ligand and CD69 were sorted as responding cells. Specimen: CD4+ T cells sorted from PBMCs after roughly 18-hour stimulation, collected from a patient who received antiretroviral therapy. The receptor source for this set is an adult man with HIV who was CMV-seropositive.

J is TRBJ2-1 and V is TRBV28; unclear D gene. V shed 1 base and J shed 2 bases, with 18 bases lying between them. The germline gives CDR1 MDHEN, CDR2 SYDVKM. CDR3 length: 18 amino acids. CDR3: CASSLSIGRVHTYNEQFF. The CDR3 nucleotides read TGTGCCAGCAGTTTATCAATTGGTAGGGTCCACACCTACAATGAGCAGTTCTTC. Combining the CDR3 with reference TRBV28 and TRBJ2-1 gives the whole variable domain DVKVTQSSRYLVKRTGEKVFLECVQDMDHENMFWYRQDPGLGLRLIYFSYDVKMKEKGDIPEGYSVSREKKERFSLILESASTNQTSMYLCASSLSIGRVHTYNEQFFGPGTRLTVL.

This clone has only one observation. V and J are TRBV4-1 and TRBJ2-2; 7 bases fit TRBD2. The V and J ends lost 2 bases and 2 bases, in that order; junction bases with no gene match: 8. The CDR3 contains 17 residues. CDR1 is MGHRA and CDR2 is YSYEKL in the germline V gene. CDR3 nucleotides: TGCGCCAGCAGCCAATTCAGGCTAGCGGAAAACACCGGGGAGCTGTTTTTT. As protein: CASSQFRLAENTGELFF.

The count of this clone is one. The junction does not match germline at one end; this may be a read error. This chain links TRBV24-1 with TRBJ2-2; D call uncertain. The CDR3 is 13 amino acids. In germline, CDR1 is KGHDR, CDR2 SFDVKD. For the CDR3, the DNA is TGTGCCGCCAGGAACAGGAACACCGGGGAGCTGTTTTTT. Amino acid sequence: CAARNRNTGELFF.

The chain combines TRBV9 with TRBJ1-3; D ambiguous. From germline, CDR1 is SGDLS and CDR2 YYNGEE. The CDR3 contains 15 residues. V dropped 2 bases and J dropped 0 bases, with 9 bases sitting between them. The CDR3 nucleotides are TGTGCCAGCAGCGTTGGTTTAAGCTCTGGAAACACCATATATTTT. Amino acid sequence: CASSVGLSSGNTIYF.

The V gene is TRBV12-3 or TRBV12-4, the J gene TRBJ1-5, with TRBD1 as a possible D gene (6 bases). This CDR3 contains 13 residues. Between the trimmed V and J ends, which lost 7 bases and 4 bases, there was a span of 11 bases. CDR3 sequence: CASNQQGNQPQHF. The CDR3 DNA reads as TGTGCCAGCAACCAACAGGGAAATCAGCCCCAGCATTTT.

The CDR3 protein is CASSQDPPGGPYEQYF. DNA of the CDR3: TGTGCCAGCAGCCAAGATCCCCCGGGGGGCCCCTACGAGCAGTACTTC. The chain has TRBV4-2 and TRBJ2-7; maybe TRBD2 (7 bases). Trimming cost V 0 bases and J 2 bases, with 14 bases left between them. Germline CDR1 and CDR2: LGHNA and YNFKEQ. There are 16 residues in the CDR3.

V is TRBV18 and J is TRBJ2-7, with 10 nucleotides matching TRBD1. This CDR3 comprises 16 residues. Germline V CDR1 and CDR2: KGHSH, LQKENI. V dropped 2 bases and J dropped 4; count of bases not matched to a gene: 8. The CDR3 DNA reads TGTGCCAGCTCACCAAGACAGGGGGCGCTTGGATACGAGCAGTACTTC. Protein product: CASSPRQGALGYEQYF.

The V gene is TRBV7-9, the J gene TRBJ1-1; no clear D. The CDR3 is 14 amino acids. V was trimmed by 5 bases and J by 11 bases, leaving 21 bases between them. Germline CDR1 SEHNR, CDR2 FQNEAQ (reference sequence). This CDR3 is CASSLRTGDSGAFF. DNA for the CDR3: TGTGCCAGCAGCCTCCGGACGGGTGACTCTGGCGCTTTCTTT. The whole variable domain, remainder taken from reference TRBV7-9 and TRBJ1-1, is DTGVSQNPRHKITKRGQNVTFRCDPISEHNRLYWYRQTLGQGPEFLTYFQNEAQLEKSRLLSDRFSAERPKGSFSTLEIQRTEQGDSAMYLCASSLRTGDSGAFFGQGTRLTVV.

This chain connects TRBV19 to TRBJ1-4; D perhaps matches TRBD1 (5 bases). Trimming stripped 4 bases from V and 8 bases from J, with 14 bases between. Germline V lookup: CDR1 LNHDA, CDR2 SQIVND (reference sequence). The CDR3 has 14 residues. This CDR3 is CASSTGRLEEKLFF. As DNA, the CDR3 is TGTGCCAGTAGTACGGGACGGCTGGAGGAAAAACTGTTTTTT.

This clone came up a few times. The genes are TRBV7-9 and TRBJ2-2; D gene unclear. The V gene lost 2 bases and the J gene lost 1 base, with 8 bases spanning the gap. In germline, CDR1 is SEHNR, CDR2 FQNEAQ (reference sequence). The CDR3 is made up of 15 amino acids. The CDR3 reads CASSLTSQNTGELFF. The CDR3 region has the DNA TGTGCCAGCAGCTTAACTTCCCAGAACACCGGGGAGCTGTTTTTT. Full variable domain (outside the CDR3, taken from reference TRBV7-9 and TRBJ2-2): DTGVSQNPRHKITKRGQNVTFRCDPISEHNRLYWYRQTLGQGPEFLTYFQNEAQLEKSRLLSDRFSAERPKGSFSTLEIQRTEQGDSAMYLCASSLTSQNTGELFFGEGSRLTVL.

In this sample, this clone turned up a few times. CDR3 sequence (DNA): TGTGCCAGTATCCTCCGGACTGAAGCTTTCTTT. Protein product: CASILRTEAFF. V usage is TRBV19 and J usage is TRBJ1-1; no reliable D call. Trimming took off 7 bases at V and 5 bases at J, with 8 bases between the two ends. Germline CDR1 LNHDA, CDR2 SQIVND (reference sequence). The CDR3 extends over 11 amino acids. The full variable domain, with the rest looked up from reference TRBV19 and TRBJ1-1, is DGGITQSPKYLFRKEGQNVTLSCEQNLNHDAMYWYRQDPGQGLRLIYYSQIVNDFQKGDIAEGYSVSREKKESFPLTVTSAQKNPTAFYLCASILRTEAFFGQGTRLTVV.

The chain is built from TRBV9 and TRBJ1-4; the match to TRBD1 covers 8 bases. V dropped 4 bases and J dropped 7; count of bases not matched to a gene: 6. CDR3 length: 14 amino acids. Germline V gene sequence: CDR1 SGDLS, CDR2 YYNGEE. CDR3 bases: TGTGCCAGCAGCCCGACAGGGGCTATTGAAAAACTGTTTTTT. This codes for CASSPTGAIEKLFF.

The chain has TRBV2 and TRBJ1-1, with TRBD1 as a possible D gene (5 bases). The CDR3 has 14 residues. V lost 5 bases, J lost 1 base, and 11 bases lay in between. From germline, CDR1 is SNHLY and CDR2 FYNNEI. CDR3 sequence reads: CASSMQGSNTEAFF. DNA for the CDR3: TGTGCCAGCAGTATGCAGGGTTCGAACACTGAAGCTTTCTTT.

The V gene is TRBV5-4, the J gene TRBJ2-7; 7 positions match TRBD2. V shed 0 bases, J shed 0 bases, and the junction held 6 bases outside the gene matches. The CDR3 length is 16 residues. The V gene's germline CDR1 is SGHNT and CDR2 YYREEE (reference sequence). Here the CDR3 reads CASSLGPAGSSYEQYF. CDR3 sequence (DNA): TGTGCCAGCAGCTTGGGTCCAGCGGGGAGCTCCTACGAGCAGTACTTC. Supplemented by reference TRBV5-4 and TRBJ2-7, the full variable domain reads ETGVTQSPTHLIKTRGQQVTLRCSSQSGHNTVSWYQQALGQGPQFIFQYYREEENGRGNFPPRFSGLQFPNYSSELNVNALELDDSALYLCASSLGPAGSSYEQYFGPGTRLTVT.

The genes are TRBV3-1 (or the pseudogene TRBV3-2) and TRBJ1-3; no clear D. The germline V and J ends were trimmed by 0 bases and 0 bases, with 6 bases remaining between them. CDR1 is LGHDT, CDR2 YNNKEL, per germline (reference sequence). This CDR3 is 15 amino acids long. CDR3 DNA: TGTGCCAGCAGCCAAGATACGTTCTCTGGAAACACCATATATTTT. As protein: CASSQDTFSGNTIYF.

The chain carries TRBV19 and TRBJ2-3, with 9 bases fitting TRBD1. This CDR3 has 15 amino acids. Germline assignment: CDR1 LNHDA and CDR2 SQIVND (reference sequence). The J segment lost 2 bases and the V segment lost 6 bases, leaving 6 bases of the junction unmatched. The CDR3, as DNA: TGTGCCAGTAGGGACAGGGGCGCCCCCACAGATACGCAGTATTTT. This codes for CASRDRGAPTDTQYF.

In its sample, this clone was seen once. The chain combines TRBV27 with TRBJ2-3; D gene uncertain. Trimming pared 1 base from V and 6 bases from J, leaving 11 bases between. The length of the CDR3 is 14 residues. From germline, CDR1 is MNHEY and CDR2 SMNVEV (reference sequence). Here the CDR3 reads CASSLYGYSDTQYF. Written as DNA, the CDR3 is TGTGCCAGCAGTTTATACGGCTATTCGGATACGCAGTATTTT.

The chain employs TRBV6-5 and TRBJ2-3; 7 nucleotides match TRBD1. V dropped 6 bases and J dropped 4; count of bases not matched to a gene: 10. Per germline, CDR1 MNHEY and CDR2 SVGAGI. The CDR3 is 15 amino acids. Here the CDR3 DNA reads TGTGCCAGCAGCGCTGTAGGGGGCCGAGCAGATACGCAGTATTTT. It codes for CASSAVGGRADTQYF.

This clone has only one observation. The V call is TRBV6-5, the J call TRBJ1-6; D perhaps matches TRBD1 (5 bases). The CDR3 extends over 15 amino acids. Germline V lookup: CDR1 MNHEY, CDR2 SVGAGI. With 5 bases removed from V and 5 bases from J, the gap between germline ends came to 13 bases. CDR3 residues: CASSTNRRDNSPLHF. The DNA for the CDR3 is TGTGCCAGCAGTACCAACAGGCGGGATAATTCACCCCTCCACTTT.

V is TRBV6-5 and J is TRBJ1-2, with D possibly matching TRBD1 (6 bases). The CDR3 loop spans 14 amino acids. V gave up 6 bases and J gave up 3 bases, with 14 bases separating them. Germline V gene data show CDR1 as MNHEY and CDR2 as SVGAGI. The CDR3 sequence is CASRSRGLHYGYTF. In nucleotides, the CDR3 is TGTGCCAGCAGGTCTCGGGGGCTTCACTATGGCTACACCTTC.

The chain links TRBV3-1 (or the pseudogene TRBV3-2) to TRBJ2-4; no definite D call. The CDR3 sequence is 14 residues long. Trimming took off 3 bases at V and 0 bases at J, with 6 bases between the two ends. Germline-derived CDR1 and CDR2 are LGHDT and YNNKEL (reference sequence). The CDR3: CASSHGLAKNIQYF. Written as DNA, the CDR3 is TGTGCCAGCAGCCACGGGCTAGCCAAAAACATTCAGTACTTC.

In this sample, this clone turned up a few times. The rearrangement links TRBV5-1 to TRBJ1-6; possible D gene TRBD1, 5 bases. The ends were cut back, 4 bases at V and 5 bases at J, with 13 bases in the middle. The germline CDR1 and CDR2 sequences are SGHRS and YFSETQ. The CDR3 loop spans 15 amino acids. This CDR3 is CASSLVGVDNSPLHF. The CDR3 region has the DNA TGCGCCAGCAGCCTCGTGGGGGTTGATAATTCACCCCTCCACTTT. The entire variable domain, with the rest obtained from reference TRBV5-1 and TRBJ1-6, is as follows: KAGVTQTPRYLIKTRGQQVTLSCSPISGHRSVSWYQQTPGQGLQFLFEYFSETQRNKGNFPGRFSGRQFSNSRSEMNVSTLELGDSALYLCASSLVGVDNSPLHFGNGTRLTVT.

This chain joins TRBV10-1 and TRBJ1-5; D is perhaps TRBD1 (6 bases). The V and J ends lost 6 bases and 2 bases respectively, with 26 bases between them. This CDR3 contains 19 residues. Germline-derived CDR1 and CDR2 are WNHNN and SYGVQD (reference sequence). The CDR3 sequence is CASRSRDNGQKIGNQPQHF. CDR3 DNA: TGCGCCAGCAGGTCCCGGGACAATGGTCAAAAGATCGGCAATCAGCCCCAGCATTTT.

As DNA, the CDR3 is TGTGCCAGCAGTGAACCCGGGGGGGCGTCCCCCTACGAGCAGTACTTC. This sequence encodes CASSEPGGASPYEQYF. This chain joins TRBV6-1 and TRBJ2-7, with 8 bases lining up with TRBD2. The CDR3 is 16 residues long. Germline values: CDR1 MNHNS, CDR2 SASEGT. V lost 2 bases and J lost 2; bases outside the gene matches: 8.

This chain uses TRBV27 with TRBJ2-7, with 12 bases fitting TRBD2. The length of the CDR3 is 16 residues. Germline CDR1 reads MNHEY; CDR2 reads SMNVEV (reference sequence). V shed 5 bases and J 7 bases; nucleotides not matched to a gene: 12. As DNA, the CDR3 is TGTGCCAGCAGTCCCGCTGACCTAGCGGGGGGGTTTGAGCAGTACTTC. It is translated as CASSPADLAGGFEQYF.

The chain carries TRBV10-3 and TRBJ1-2; no firm D call. The CDR3 consists of 14 residues. Germline values: CDR1 ENHRY, CDR2 SYGVKD. V was trimmed by 0 bases and J by 7 bases, leaving 12 bases between them. The CDR3 nucleotides read TGTGCCATCAGTGAGTCGGTCAGCACCAGTGGCTACACCTTC. Protein: CAISESVSTSGYTF.

The chain links TRBV11-3 to TRBJ2-2, with 9 positions matching TRBD1. The CDR3 runs to 15 residues. CDR1 is SGHNT and CDR2 is YENEEA in the germline V gene. V lost 5 bases and J lost 5; bases outside the gene matches: 6. The CDR3 coding sequence is TGTGCCAGCAGCCCGGGACAGGGAAAAACCGGGGAGCTGTTTTTT. Its translation: CASSPGQGKTGELFF. Full variable domain (outside the CDR3, taken from reference TRBV11-3 and TRBJ2-2): EAGVVQSPRYKIIEKKQPVAFWCNPISGHNTLYWYLQNLGQGPELLIRYENEEAVDDSQLPKDRFSAERLKGVDSTLKIQPAELGDSAVYLCASSPGQGKTGELFFGEGSRLTVL.

The genes are TRBV6-1 and TRBJ1-1; weak D call: TRBD1 (5 bases). The CDR3 is made up of 17 amino acids. Germline V gives CDR1 MNHNS, CDR2 SASEGT. V was pared by 3 bases and J by 9 bases, with 26 bases between. CDR3 sequence: CASSDRALIYGSGKAFF. The CDR3 DNA follows: TGTGCCAGCAGTGACAGGGCGCTCATTTATGGGAGCGGAAAAGCTTTCTTT.

The CDR3 sequence: CASSLEPTYEQYF. The CDR3 coding sequence is TGTGCCAGTAGTCTGGAACCTACCTACGAGCAGTACTTC. The gene calls are TRBV19 and TRBJ2-7; D is undetermined. V lost 5 bases, J lost 2 bases, and 10 bases lay in between. This CDR3 has 13 residues. Looked up from germline, CDR1 is LNHDA and CDR2 is SQIVND (reference sequence).